These T cell receptor beta chains were read from a single sample in a study of blood T cells in healthy people across ages. TCRdb processed the 5' RACE reads anew with MiXCR; each CDR3 protein has one entry. The sample carries hundreds of thousands of distinct CDR3 sequences, about 54% recorded once. The material sequenced was blood. The receptors come from a man aged 60 to 75 in good health. The CDR3 runs from the conserved cysteine through the conserved F or W. D genes are given only for firm matches. Only part of the rows carry a size: once, few, many, or a class if the clone is expanded.

j_call | clone_size | d_call | v_call | cdr3_length | cdr3_aa | cdr3_nt
TRBJ1-2 | . | . | TRBV27 | 15 | CASSLTGRPNYGYTF | TGTGCCAGCAGTTTAACAGGGAGGCCTAACTATGGCTACACCTTC
TRBJ2-5 | . | TRBD2 | TRBV20-1 | 15 | CSATLAGGSQETQYF | TGCAGTGCCACACTAGCGGGGGGAAGCCAAGAGACCCAGTACTTC
TRBJ2-5 | . | . | TRBV7-9 | 15 | CASSPRGRARETQYF | TGTGCCAGCAGCCCAAGGGGAAGGGCCCGAGAGACCCAGTACTTC
TRBJ2-7 | . | . | TRBV6-1 | 12 | CATDDSPYEQYF | TGTGCCACCGACGATAGTCCCTACGAGCAGTACTTC
TRBJ2-1 | few | TRBD2 | TRBV10-1 | 20 | CASMGEVLAGGPSSYNEQFF | TGCGCCAGCATGGGGGAGGTGCTAGCGGGGGGCCCGAGCTCCTACAATGAGCAGTTCTTC
TRBJ2-1 | . | TRBD1 | TRBV28 | 16 | CASTLVPGQGADEQFF | TGTGCCAGCACCCTAGTCCCGGGACAGGGGGCTGATGAGCAGTTCTTC
TRBJ2-3 | . | . | TRBV4-2 | 15 | CASSQDFRGTDTQYF | TGTGCCAGCAGCCAAGACTTCAGGGGAACAGATACGCAGTATTTT
TRBJ1-5 | . | . | TRBV28 | 12 | CASSLFVQPQHF | TGTGCCAGCAGTTTATTTGTTCAGCCCCAGCATTTT
TRBJ2-7 | . | . | TRBV24-1 | 17 | CATSDQGVKSSYNEQYF | TGTGCCACCAGTGATCAGGGCGTGAAGAGCTCCTACAATGAGCAGTACTTC
TRBJ2-1 | few | . | TRBV7-2 | 14 | CASSLAEGVGEQFF | TGTGCCAGCAGCTTAGCGGAAGGGGTCGGGGAGCAGTTCTTC
TRBJ2-7 | few | . | TRBV7-9 | 15 | CASSRGRTETYEQYF | TGTGCCAGCAGCCGCGGTAGGACAGAAACCTACGAGCAGTACTTC
TRBJ1-4 | . | . | TRBV4-1 | 15 | CASSPSTGLLEKLFF | TGCGCCAGCAGCCCGAGCACGGGACTCCTCGAAAAACTGTTTTTT
TRBJ2-5 | . | TRBD2 | TRBV25-1 | 17 | CASSEFVGGGEQETQYF | TGTGCCAGCAGTGAATTTGTTGGCGGGGGTGAACAAGAGACCCAGTACTTC
TRBJ2-5 | . | TRBD2 | TRBV4-1 | 18 | CASSRGGTSGGALETQYF | TGCGCCAGCAGCCGAGGTGGGACTAGCGGGGGGGCGTTGGAGACCCAGTACTTC
TRBJ2-1 | many | TRBD1 | TRBV5-1 | 14 | CASSLTGVGNEQFF | TGCGCCAGCAGCTTGACAGGGGTGGGCAATGAGCAGTTCTTC